This entry lists 20 T cell receptor beta chains sequenced from one sample in a study of T-cell memory formation after mild COVID-19. A single record per CDR3 protein comes from TCRdb applying MiXCR to the 5' RACE reads. The table includes a few hundred thousand distinct CDR3 sequences, 15% to 20% detected once. The sequenced sample was PBMCs or a T cell subset sorted from them (not recorded which). These receptors all come from a man between 18 and 29 years old who had mild COVID-19 (a few samples of this study predate the infection). Cell type and time point are not known.

V and J are TRBV6-5 and TRBJ2-7, with TRBD1 as a possible D gene (6 bases). V lost 5 bases to trimming and J lost 1 base, with 9 bases between them. CDR1 and CDR2 from the germline V gene are MNHEY and SVGAGI. This CDR3 comprises 13 residues. The CDR3: CASSTGQSYEQYF. As DNA, the CDR3 is TGTGCCAGCAGTACCGGACAGTCCTACGAGCAGTACTTC.

The genes are TRBV7-9 and TRBJ2-7, with TRBD2 matching over 15 bases. V shed 5 bases and J 6 bases; nucleotides not matched to a gene: 5. The germline V gene has CDR1 SEHNR and CDR2 FQNEAQ (reference sequence). The CDR3 is 15 residues long. This CDR3 is CASSQGLAGGSEQYF. CDR3 coding DNA: TGTGCCAGCAGCCAGGGACTAGCGGGAGGTTCCGAGCAGTACTTC.

The chain employs TRBV5-1 and TRBJ2-7, with 10 bases aligning to TRBD1. Germline values: CDR1 SGHRS, CDR2 YFSETQ. With 4 bases clipped from V and 4 bases from J, the junction kept 8 bases outside the gene matches. The CDR3 contains 15 residues. Written as DNA, the CDR3 is TGCGCCAGCAGCGTGGTCGGGACAGGGGAGTACGAGCAGTACTTC. It encodes CASSVVGTGEYEQYF.

The rearrangement uses TRBV5-1 and TRBJ2-3; D tentatively fits TRBD1 or TRBD2 (5 bases each). Germline loops: CDR1 SGHRS, CDR2 YFSETQ. This CDR3 comprises 15 residues. Trimming cost V 0 bases and J 2 bases, with 10 bases left between them. The DNA of the CDR3 is TGCGCCAGCAGCTTGGATGTCGGGGCCACAGATACGCAGTATTTT. It yields the protein CASSLDVGATDTQYF.

This chain joins TRBV21-1 and TRBJ1-1. TRBV21-1 is described as a pseudogene. This CDR3 region has 14 residues. In DNA form, the CDR3 reads TGTGCCAGCAGCAAATGGGCAGAGAACACTGAAGCTTTCTTT. This codes for CASSKWAENTEAFF.

This chain links TRBV6-5 with TRBJ2-5; 8 bases fit TRBD1. Per the germline V gene, CDR1 is MNHEY and CDR2 is SVGAGI. The CDR3 is 14 residues long. V gave up 5 bases and J gave up 4 bases; unmatched junction bases: 6. The CDR3 loop is CASSDRGVGETQYF. The CDR3 DNA is TGTGCCAGCAGTGACAGGGGCGTCGGAGAGACCCAGTACTTC.

The chain recombines TRBV6-2 or TRBV6-3 with TRBJ1-5; weak D call: TRBD1 (5 bases). CDR1 is MNHEY and CDR2 is SVGEGT in the germline V gene. The V end was cut by 2 bases, the J end by 5 bases, with 10 bases between. The CDR3 has 14 residues. This CDR3 reads CASSYGGFYQPQHF. DNA for the CDR3: TGTGCCAGCAGTTACGGGGGGTTCTATCAGCCCCAGCATTTT.

CDR3 region: CASSISGGPTDTQYF. The CDR3 nucleotides are TGTGCCAGCAGCATTAGCGGGGGGCCTACAGATACGCAGTATTTT. This rearrangement joins TRBV5-6 to TRBJ2-3; 10 bases map to TRBD2. CDR1 SGHDT and CDR2 YYEEEE come from the germline V gene. The V and J ends lost 4 bases and 3 bases, in that order; junction bases with no gene match: 5. There are 15 residues in the CDR3.

V gene TRBV2 combines with J gene TRBJ2-7; 9 positions agree with TRBD2. The CDR3 has 13 residues. CDR1 SNHLY and CDR2 FYNNEI come from the germline V gene. Trimming removed 5 bases from V and 5 bases from J; junction bases left unmatched: 4. CDR3 region: CASSRGGADEQYV. The CDR3 coding sequence is TGTGCCAGCAGTCGCGGGGGGGCCGACGAGCAGTACGTC.

For this clonotype: Relative to the germline gene, one junction end is altered; a read error may explain this. The CDR3 is CAGSLAGTGYEQYF. The CDR3 nucleotides are TGTGCCGGGAGCTTAGCCGGGACAGGCTACGAGCAGTACTTC. V usage is TRBV30 and J usage is TRBJ2-7; 8 bases agree with TRBD1. Germline CDR1 GTSNPN, CDR2 SVGIG (reference sequence). The CDR3 totals 14 residues. The full variable domain, with the rest looked up from reference TRBV30 and TRBJ2-7, is SQTIHQWPATLVQPVGSPLSLECTVEGTSNPNLYWYRQAAGRGLQLLFYSVGIGQISSEVPQNLSASRPQDRQFILSSKKLLLSDSGFYLCAGSLAGTGYEQYFGPGTRLTVT.

The chain is built from TRBV5-1 and TRBJ2-1; D ambiguous. Looked up from germline, CDR1 is SGHRS and CDR2 is YFSETQ. V lost 1 base and J lost 7, with 12 bases in between. The CDR3 runs 14 residues. As DNA, the CDR3 is TGCGCCAGCAGCTTGTTGGGGATACAAAATGAGCAGTTCTTC. This sequence encodes CASSLLGIQNEQFF.

This clonotype was detected a few times. This chain uses TRBV20-1 with TRBJ2-5; possible D gene TRBD1, 5 bases. CDR3 length: 12 residues. Germline assignment: CDR1 DFQATT and CDR2 SNEGSKA (reference sequence). V shed 4 bases and J shed 5 bases, with 11 bases lying between them. CDR3 DNA sequence: TGCAGTGCTACAAGACAGAGTGAGACCCAGTACTTC. Protein sequence: CSATRQSETQYF.

This clonotype appeared a few times. The chain recombines TRBV4-3 with TRBJ2-7; D is possibly TRBD1 (6 bases). Per the germline V gene, CDR1 is LGHNA and CDR2 is YSLEER. This CDR3 contains 17 residues. The V end was cut by 3 bases, the J end by 0 bases, with 18 bases between. The CDR3 nucleotides are TGCGCCAGCAGCCAGCCATCTCAGGGGTCGTTCTCCTACGAGCAGTACGTC. This encodes CASSQPSQGSFSYEQYV.

V usage is TRBV24-1 and J usage is TRBJ2-1; perhaps TRBD1 as D (6 bases). Trimming pared 4 bases from V and 5 bases from J, leaving 11 bases between. The germline V gene encodes CDR1 KGHDR and CDR2 SFDVKD. The length of the CDR3 is 14 residues. CDR3 sequence: CATSDTGTHNEQFF. The CDR3 nucleotides are TGTGCCACCAGTGACACCGGGACACACAATGAGCAGTTCTTC.

The chain is built from TRBV7-2 and TRBJ2-2, with D uncertain. V dropped 6 bases and J dropped 3 bases, with 11 bases sitting between them. The CDR3 sequence is 14 residues long. Germline V gene sequence: CDR1 SGHTA, CDR2 FQGNSA. CDR3 bases: TGTGCCAGCAGGATAATAACTTACACCGGGGAGCTGTTTTTT. Encoded protein: CASRIITYTGELFF. The full variable domain, completed using reference TRBV7-2 and TRBJ2-2, is GAGVSQSPSNKVTEKGKDVELRCDPISGHTALYWYRQSLGQGLEFLIYFQGNSAPDKSGLPSDRFSAERTGGSVSTLTIQRTQQEDSAVYLCASRIITYTGELFFGEGSRLTVL.

The V gene is TRBV10-3, the J gene TRBJ2-3, with 13 positions matching TRBD2. This CDR3 has 15 residues. V lost 2 bases, J lost 4 bases, and 0 bases stayed unmatched. Germline lookup yields CDR1 ENHRY and CDR2 SYGVKD. This chain's CDR3 is CAISEGLAGADTQYF. CDR3 coding DNA: TGTGCCATCAGTGAGGGACTAGCGGGGGCAGATACGCAGTATTTT.

This clonotype was observed a handful of times. The chain combines TRBV24-1 with TRBJ2-2; the match to TRBD1 covers 9 bases. Germline V CDR1 and CDR2: KGHDR, SFDVKD. With 5 bases clipped from V and 5 bases from J, the junction kept 5 bases outside the gene matches. The CDR3 is 15 amino acids. Here the CDR3 reads CATSGDRVGTGELFF. The CDR3 DNA reads TGTGCCACCAGTGGGGACAGGGTCGGAACCGGGGAGCTGTTTTTT.

This clonotype was found a few times. The gene calls are TRBV6-1 and TRBJ1-3, with D possibly matching TRBD1 (5 bases). The CDR3 consists of 16 residues. Germline loops: CDR1 MNHNS, CDR2 SASEGT. V dropped 3 bases and J dropped 5 bases, with 17 bases sitting between them. The CDR3 coding sequence is TGTGCCAGCAGTGAGTCTCGAGGGGAATTCAGAAACACCATATATTTT. Translated: CASSESRGEFRNTIYF.

In this sample, this clonotype turned up a few times. The chain uses TRBV5-1 and TRBJ2-2; 8 bases match TRBD1. The length of the CDR3 is 16 residues. The germline gives CDR1 SGHRS, CDR2 YFSETQ. J lost 7 bases, V lost 0 bases, and 8 bases had no gene match. CDR3 region: CASSLADRALIGELFF. The DNA of the CDR3 is TGCGCCAGCAGCTTGGCGGACAGGGCTTTGATCGGGGAGCTGTTTTTT.

The chain uses TRBV7-8 and TRBJ2-5, with D maybe TRBD2 (7 bases). The V gene lost 5 bases and the J gene lost 5 bases, with 18 bases spanning the gap. This CDR3 is 15 amino acids long. The germline V gene encodes CDR1 SGHVS and CDR2 FQNEAQ. The CDR3 DNA reads TGTGCCAGCAGCCGATTAAGGGGGGGTAGGGAGACCCAGTACTTC. Protein: CASSRLRGGRETQYF. The entire variable domain, with the rest obtained from reference TRBV7-8 and TRBJ2-5, is as follows: GAGVSQSPRYKVAKRGQDVALRCDPISGHVSLFWYQQALGQGPEFLTYFQNEAQLDKSGLPSDRFFAERPEGSVSTLKIQRTQQEDSAVYLCASSRLRGGRETQYFGPGTRLLVL.